The present entry profiles one T cell receptor (beta chain) with its context. Its antigen is still unknown. CDR3 and TCR beta VDJ profiling relied on genomic DNA as the template. MiXCR, run by TCRdb on the reads, gives a single entry per CDR3 protein. Of around 50,000 distinct CDR3 sequences in the sample, about 78% were seen once. This entry belongs to a study of CD8+CD57+ T cells in acquired aplastic anemia. Study summary: Isolated CD4+ and CD8+ cells, once sorted, yielded DNA averaging around 3.1 ug. Healthy donors had, on average, about 9.9 million reads for their CD4+ cells. Study-wide results and caveats: Controls did not differ significantly from patients in CD8+ Simpson's diversity.

V was pared by 2 bases and J by 3 bases, with 7 bases between. This CDR3 is 13 amino acids long. The sequencing input was sorted CD4+, CD8+, or CD8+CD57+ T cells (not recorded which) from PBMCs. The rearrangement joins TRBV12-3 or TRBV12-4 to TRBJ1-2; no clear D gene. This sequence was found in a human donor in good health, serving as a control. The CDR3 is CASSLSGDYGYTF. The CDR3 bases are TGTGCCAGCAGTTTAAGCGGGGACTATGGCTACACCTTC.